The rows below give T cell receptor beta chains drawn from one sample of a study of control samples from healthy donors and cancer patients. Only in-frame clones appear in the TCRdb table, and some are missing; sequencing was by immunoSEQ multiplex PCR. The sample lists 150,000 to 200,000 clones, roughly 88% occurring once. The sample comprised blood. These TCRs come from a man younger than 35 in good health. The CDR3 runs from the conserved cysteine through the conserved F or W. The D gene is left open where the match is weak. Clone size is stated in some rows and not others, as once, few, many or a class when expanded.

D	V	J	size	CDR3	DNA
NA	TRBV28	TRBJ1-1	NA	CATTAAVNTEAFF	TGTGCCACCACCGCCGCGGTGAACACTGAAGCTTTCTTT
NA	TRBV24-1	TRBJ2-5	NA	CATSDPGPSPHGTQYF	TGTGCCACCAGTGACCCAGGACCCTCGCCCCACGGGACCCAGTACTTC
NA	TRBV11-2	TRBJ2-5	NA	CASTPMGGIQETQYF	TGTGCCAGCACCCCCATGGGGGGAATCCAAGAGACCCAGTACTTC
NA	TRBV7-9	TRBJ1-6	NA	CASSPATGNSPLHF	TGTGCCAGCAGCCCCGCTACAGGGAATTCACCCCTCCACTTT
TRBD1	TRBV10-3	TRBJ2-2	few	CAISEAQGGTGELFF	TGTGCCATCAGTGAGGCACAGGGGGGCACCGGGGAGCTGTTTTTT
TRBD2	TRBV5-1	TRBJ2-5	NA	CASSLVGTSGGETQYF	TGCGCCAGCAGCTTGGTTGGGACTAGTGGAGGAGAGACCCAGTACTTC
TRBD1	TRBV10-3	TRBJ2-5	NA	CAISPGQGRETQYF	TGTGCCATCAGCCCGGGACAGGGGAGAGAGACCCAGTACTTC
NA	TRBV18	TRBJ2-5	once	CASSGGETQYF	TGTGCCAGCTCAGGAGGGGAGACCCAGTACTTC
NA	TRBV7-2	TRBJ2-7	once	CASSLGLVATLSYEQYF	TGTGCCAGCAGCCTAGGGCTCGTCGCAACACTTTCCTACGAGCAGTACTTC
NA	TRBV27	TRBJ1-1	NA	CASTKGTKAFF	TGTGCCAGCACGAAAGGGACAAAAGCTTTCTTT
NA	TRBV27	TRBJ2-7	NA	CASRTVWLSYEQYF	TGTGCCAGCCGGACAGTCTGGCTATCCTACGAGCAGTACTTC
TRBD2	TRBV18	TRBJ2-3	NA	CASSPPGLAGLADTQYF	TGTGCCAGCTCACCCCCAGGACTAGCGGGGTTGGCAGATACGCAGTATTTT
NA	TRBV15	TRBJ1-4	NA	CATSRERWGGVSEKLFF	TGTGCCACCAGCAGAGAGCGCTGGGGGGGGGTCAGTGAAAAACTGTTTTTT
NA	TRBV24-1	TRBJ2-1	NA	CATSDPWVGEQFF	TGTGCCACCAGTGATCCTTGGGTCGGTGAGCAGTTCTTC
NA	TRBV27	TRBJ2-3	NA	CASSLSRIPADTQYF	TGTGCCAGCAGTTTATCGAGAATACCCGCAGATACGCAGTATTTT
NA	TRBV28	TRBJ2-3	once	CASGFSGGTDTQYF	TGTGCCAGCGGGTTTTCCGGGGGAACAGATACGCAGTATTTT
NA	TRBV4-1	TRBJ1-4	NA	CASSLGQRATNEKLFF	TGCGCCAGCAGCCTAGGACAGAGGGCAACTAATGAAAAACTGTTTTTT
NA	TRBV24-1	TRBJ2-1	NA	CATSDSWASVEQFF	TGTGCCACCAGTGATTCTTGGGCTTCGGTTGAGCAGTTCTTC
NA	TRBV19	TRBJ2-7	NA	CASSNRVAYEQYF	TGTGCCAGTAGTAACAGGGTTGCCTACGAGCAGTACTTC
NA	TRBV5-8	TRBJ2-1	NA	CASNIDRRAEQFF	TGTGCCAGCAACATCGACAGGCGAGCTGAGCAGTTCTTC
NA	TRBV4-1	TRBJ1-6	NA	CASSQDAQGPKSYNSPLHF	TGCGCCAGCAGCCAAGACGCCCAGGGGCCCAAAAGCTATAATTCACCCCTCCACTTT
NA	TRBV15	TRBJ2-7	few	CATSRDQWQAHEQYF	TGTGCCACCAGCAGAGATCAATGGCAGGCCCACGAGCAGTACTTC
NA	TRBV7-9	TRBJ2-7	few	CASSPRTPYLSSYEQYF	TGTGCCAGCAGCCCTCGAACACCCTACTTGAGCTCCTACGAGCAGTACTTC
NA	TRBV6-5	TRBJ2-2	NA	CASRKSGPYSGELFF	TGTGCCAGCAGAAAAAGTGGTCCCTATTCCGGGGAGCTGTTTTTT
NA	TRBV7-6	TRBJ1-1	NA	CASSLRYSRDTEAFF	TGTGCCAGCAGCCTAAGGTATAGTCGAGACACTGAAGCTTTCTTT
NA	TRBV18	TRBJ2-7	NA	CASSPGEGSYEQYF	TGTGCCAGCTCCCCAGGGGAAGGTTCCTACGAGCAGTACTTC
TRBD1	TRBV30	TRBJ1-5	NA	CAWSARQGFKHF	TGTGCCTGGAGTGCCCGACAGGGGTTTAAGCATTTT
NA	TRBV7-9	TRBJ2-1	NA	CASSSTGPEEQFF	TGTGCCAGCAGCTCCACGGGGCCAGAGGAGCAGTTCTTC
NA	TRBV18	TRBJ1-5	NA	CASSPLGLQGARPQHF	TGTGCCAGCTCACCCCTTGGTTTGCAGGGCGCCCGGCCCCAGCATTTT
TRBD1	TRBV5-1	TRBJ1-4	NA	CASSPQGVDEKLFF	TGCGCCAGCAGCCCACAGGGGGTGGATGAAAAACTGTTTTTT
TRBD1	TRBV28	TRBJ1-3	once	CASSLLDRFGNTIYF	TGTGCCAGCAGTTTATTGGACAGGTTTGGAAACACCATATATTTT
NA	TRBV7-9	TRBJ1-4	NA	CASSSPGHGNEKLFF	TGTGCCAGCAGCTCCCCAGGGCACGGGAATGAAAAACTGTTTTTT
TRBD1	TRBV6-5	TRBJ2-7	NA	CASSTGTGNEQYF	TGTGCCAGCAGTACCGGGACAGGGAACGAGCAGTACTTC
TRBD1	TRBV20-1	TRBJ1-2	NA	CSAQTGGGYTF	TGCAGTGCTCAAACAGGGGGTGGCTACACCTTC
NA	TRBV7-9	TRBJ1-2	NA	CASSLVTGKVGYTF	TGTGCCAGCAGCTTAGTGACCGGGAAAGTTGGCTACACCTTC
NA	TRBV25-1	TRBJ1-2	NA	CASSEYSATQANYGHTF	TGTGCCAGCAGTGAATATTCGGCGACGCAAGCTAACTATGGCCACACCTTC
NA	TRBV9	TRBJ1-2	NA	CASSVASMGIYGYTF	TGTGCCAGCAGCGTAGCTTCCATGGGGATATATGGCTACACCTTC
NA	TRBV28	TRBJ1-6	NA	CASSLMYSPLHF	TGTGCCAGCAGTTTAATGTATTCACCCCTCCACTTT
TRBD1	TRBV2	TRBJ2-2	NA	CASSGTGYAGELFF	TGTGCCAGCAGTGGGACAGGGTACGCCGGGGAGCTGTTTTTT
NA	TRBV4-1	TRBJ2-2	NA	CASSRLGGTGELFF	TGCGCCAGCAGCCGGCTGGGCGGAACCGGGGAGCTGTTTTTT
NA	TRBV18	TRBJ1-6	NA	CASSSSSYNSPLHF	TGTGCCAGCTCGTCAAGCTCCTATAATTCACCCCTCCACTTT
NA	TRBV24-1	TRBJ1-1	NA	CATSVPRVNTEAFF	TGTGCCACCAGTGTCCCCAGGGTGAACACTGAAGCTTTCTTT
NA	TRBV9	TRBJ2-1	NA	CASSVDQTNEQFF	TGTGCCAGCAGCGTCGACCAGACCAATGAGCAGTTCTTC
NA	TRBV28	TRBJ1-2	NA	CASRFMGRAYGYTF	TGTGCCAGCAGATTCATGGGCCGGGCCTATGGCTACACCTTC
NA	TRBV13	TRBJ2-2	NA	CASSLQTENTGELFF	TGTGCCAGCAGCTTACAGACGGAGAACACCGGGGAGCTGTTTTTT
TRBD1	TRBV6-5	TRBJ1-1	NA	CASSYSYGQAAEAFF	TGTGCCAGCAGTTACTCCTACGGACAGGCCGCTGAAGCTTTCTTT
NA	TRBV9	TRBJ1-2	NA	CASSGGEGGYGYTF	TGTGCCAGCAGCGGAGGCGAGGGGGGATATGGCTACACCTTC
NA	TRBV21-1	TRBJ2-1	NA	CASSKEEENNEQFF	TGTGCCAGCAGCAAAGAGGAAGAAAACAATGAGCAGTTCTTC
TRBD1	TRBV7-9	TRBJ1-4	NA	CASSPGQGNEKLFF	TGTGCCAGCAGCCCCGGACAGGGGAATGAAAAACTGTTTTTT